There are a few counts of the clone carrying this TCR beta chain. The antigen remains unidentified. Time point defined: sample taken at primary tumor resection. The donors were approximately 65 patients with non-small cell lung cancer that was early-stage and untreated. Tumor, nontumor lung or frozen PBMC supplied whole RNA that was sequenced unsorted. TCRdb itself ran the 5' RACE reads through MiXCR, one entry per CDR3 protein. The sample has 8,500 to 13,000 distinct CDR3 sequences, about 13% seen once. The entry originates in a study of spatial heterogeneity in lung cancer. Broader study findings: Expanded alpha and beta TCR counts within tumors tracked tumor mutation counts. The study found that ubiquitous and regional expanded TCR counts tracked ubiquitous and regional nonsynonymous mutations, respectively.

CDR3 length equals 14 residues. With 4 bases clipped from V and 4 bases from J, the junction kept 3 bases outside the gene matches. This rearrangement joins TRBV12-3 or TRBV12-4 to TRBJ1-4, with 7 bases matching TRBD1. The receptor was derived from a male donor with early-stage non-small cell lung cancer. The input for sequencing was lung tumor tissue, taken at surgery. The CDR3 bases are TGTGCCAGCAGTTCCGGGACAGATAATGAAAAACTGTTTTTT. Translated, it gives CASSSGTDNEKLFF.